The rows below give T cell receptor beta chains drawn from one sample of a study of cytomegalovirus exposure and HLA in healthy donors. The data were produced by immunoSEQ multiplex PCR, yet TCRdb's version contains in-frame clones alone and is incomplete. The data hold some 200,000 clones, with 65% to 85% observed a single time. Input material: PBMCs. The source of these receptors is a female donor in good health and CMV-seronegative. The CDR3 runs from the conserved cysteine through the conserved F or W. Each record gives: V gene, D gene, J gene, CDR3 length, CDR3 protein. D genes are given only for firm matches.

v_call: TRBV5-1
d_call: TRBD2
j_call: TRBJ2-2
cdr3_length: 15
cdr3_aa: CASSQRGVPTGELFF

v_call: TRBV4-2
d_call: .
j_call: TRBJ1-2
cdr3_length: 16
cdr3_aa: CASSQDLGGLNYGYTF

v_call: TRBV5-1
d_call: .
j_call: TRBJ1-2
cdr3_length: 14
cdr3_aa: CASSLEGWGYGYTF

v_call: TRBV25-1
d_call: TRBD1
j_call: TRBJ2-7
cdr3_length: 16
cdr3_aa: CASSESTGGAYYEQYF

v_call: TRBV7-2
d_call: .
j_call: TRBJ2-2
cdr3_length: 15
cdr3_aa: CASSFQGLLTGELFF

v_call: TRBV7-9
d_call: .
j_call: TRBJ1-1
cdr3_length: 17
cdr3_aa: CASSSQLAREGDTEAFF

v_call: TRBV7-6
d_call: TRBD2
j_call: TRBJ2-3
cdr3_length: 20
cdr3_aa: CASSAGIPFLAGESTDTQYF

v_call: TRBV7-9
d_call: TRBD2
j_call: TRBJ2-3
cdr3_length: 17
cdr3_aa: CSSSLERTSGSSDTQYF

v_call: TRBV5-4
d_call: TRBD1
j_call: TRBJ2-1
cdr3_length: 16
cdr3_aa: CASSSMGQGPYNEQFF

v_call: TRBV27
d_call: TRBD1
j_call: TRBJ1-4
cdr3_length: 15
cdr3_aa: CASSSTGTSNEKLFF

v_call: TRBV27
d_call: TRBD1
j_call: TRBJ1-4
cdr3_length: 14
cdr3_aa: CASSFHGTGEKLFF

v_call: TRBV9
d_call: TRBD2
j_call: TRBJ2-7
cdr3_length: 15
cdr3_aa: CASSRGRAKGYEQYF

v_call: TRBV9
d_call: TRBD2
j_call: TRBJ2-7
cdr3_length: 17
cdr3_aa: CASSVAGGRSPVDEQYF

v_call: TRBV28
d_call: .
j_call: TRBJ1-2
cdr3_length: 16
cdr3_aa: CASSLPPQGEDYGYTF

v_call: TRBV28
d_call: TRBD1
j_call: TRBJ2-1
cdr3_length: 15
cdr3_aa: CASGEGGQGVNEQFF

v_call: TRBV11-2
d_call: .
j_call: TRBJ1-1
cdr3_length: 14
cdr3_aa: CASRAAFKNTEAFF

v_call: TRBV19
d_call: TRBD2
j_call: TRBJ2-1
cdr3_length: 13
cdr3_aa: CASGTSGYNEQFF

v_call: TRBV19
d_call: .
j_call: TRBJ1-6
cdr3_length: 13
cdr3_aa: CASSQGQGSPLHF

v_call: TRBV5-1
d_call: .
j_call: TRBJ2-5
cdr3_length: 17
cdr3_aa: CASSLGQGQGIGETQYF

v_call: TRBV14
d_call: TRBD2
j_call: TRBJ2-7
cdr3_length: 14
cdr3_aa: CASSPTSGFYEQYF

v_call: TRBV7-8
d_call: .
j_call: TRBJ2-7
cdr3_length: 12
cdr3_aa: CASEGGSYEQYF

v_call: TRBV7-2
d_call: .
j_call: TRBJ2-4
cdr3_length: 17
cdr3_aa: CASSLSWWGVAKNIQYF

v_call: TRBV9
d_call: .
j_call: TRBJ2-7
cdr3_length: 15
cdr3_aa: CASSRSPAPTYEQYF

v_call: TRBV5-8
d_call: .
j_call: TRBJ2-2
cdr3_length: 15
cdr3_aa: CASSDWGERNGELFF

v_call: TRBV11-2
d_call: TRBD2
j_call: TRBJ2-3
cdr3_length: 19
cdr3_aa: CASSPFGGGTGLRTDTQYF

v_call: TRBV7-9
d_call: TRBD1
j_call: TRBJ1-2
cdr3_length: 13
cdr3_aa: CASSPDRDWGYTF

v_call: TRBV2
d_call: TRBD2
j_call: TRBJ2-1
cdr3_length: 15
cdr3_aa: CASTLGLAGGYEQFF

v_call: TRBV5-1
d_call: .
j_call: TRBJ1-4
cdr3_length: 21
cdr3_aa: CASSFRGGQVGLKVTNEKLFF

v_call: TRBV23-1
d_call: .
j_call: TRBJ2-2
cdr3_length: 21
cdr3_aa: CASSQSSCRTDPYANTGELFF

v_call: TRBV2
d_call: TRBD2
j_call: TRBJ2-3
cdr3_length: 15
cdr3_aa: CASRLSGMGSDTQYF

v_call: TRBV6-5
d_call: .
j_call: TRBJ2-7
cdr3_length: 14
cdr3_aa: CASSYSGEAYEQYF

v_call: TRBV27
d_call: .
j_call: TRBJ2-1
cdr3_length: 16
cdr3_aa: CASSFLASRSYNEQFF

v_call: TRBV7-9
d_call: TRBD1
j_call: TRBJ1-2
cdr3_length: 14
cdr3_aa: CASSFRQGAWGYTF

v_call: TRBV6-6
d_call: TRBD1
j_call: TRBJ1-1
cdr3_length: 15
cdr3_aa: CASSYWDRLNTEAFF

v_call: TRBV2
d_call: .
j_call: TRBJ2-3
cdr3_length: 13
cdr3_aa: CASKGGATDTQYF

v_call: TRBV6-1
d_call: TRBD1
j_call: TRBJ2-5
cdr3_length: 17
cdr3_aa: CASSERGRDRGQETQYF

v_call: TRBV28
d_call: .
j_call: TRBJ1-1
cdr3_length: 14
cdr3_aa: CASSLTGTGAEAFF

v_call: TRBV6-6
d_call: .
j_call: TRBJ1-2
cdr3_length: 12
cdr3_aa: CASSLANYGYTF

v_call: TRBV11-3
d_call: .
j_call: TRBJ2-3
cdr3_length: 16
cdr3_aa: CASSLGEGGITDTQYF

v_call: TRBV5-1
d_call: TRBD2
j_call: TRBJ2-7
cdr3_length: 15
cdr3_aa: CASSLGTSGNDEQYF

v_call: TRBV2
d_call: TRBD2
j_call: TRBJ2-2
cdr3_length: 16
cdr3_aa: CASNPRTSGRSGELFF

v_call: TRBV7-9
d_call: .
j_call: TRBJ2-3
cdr3_length: 15
cdr3_aa: CASSYGGQGTDTQYF

v_call: TRBV7-3
d_call: TRBD1
j_call: TRBJ1-6
cdr3_length: 16
cdr3_aa: CASSLRGTGANSPLHF

v_call: TRBV27
d_call: .
j_call: TRBJ1-6
cdr3_length: 14
cdr3_aa: CASKQADSNSPLHF

v_call: TRBV21-1
d_call: .
j_call: TRBJ1-1
cdr3_length: 15
cdr3_aa: CASPERAPSNTEAFF

v_call: TRBV2
d_call: TRBD1
j_call: TRBJ1-2
cdr3_length: 14
cdr3_aa: CASSRQGADYGYTF

v_call: TRBV19
d_call: .
j_call: TRBJ1-1
cdr3_length: 15
cdr3_aa: CASSTRTAMNTEAFF

v_call: TRBV10-3
d_call: TRBD1
j_call: TRBJ1-6
cdr3_length: 14
cdr3_aa: CAISEGQGRSPLHF

v_call: TRBV6-5
d_call: TRBD1
j_call: TRBJ2-7
cdr3_length: 14
cdr3_aa: CASSPGQGVYEQYF

v_call: TRBV7-8
d_call: .
j_call: TRBJ2-7
cdr3_length: 14
cdr3_aa: CASSPQGTSYEQYF

v_call: TRBV6-5
d_call: TRBD1
j_call: TRBJ1-2
cdr3_length: 15
cdr3_aa: CASSYTGGMGYGYTF

v_call: TRBV11-2
d_call: TRBD2
j_call: TRBJ2-5
cdr3_length: 16
cdr3_aa: CASSSLQGLAGLEQYF

v_call: TRBV6-5
d_call: .
j_call: TRBJ1-5
cdr3_length: 14
cdr3_aa: CASRRGGWDQPQHF

v_call: TRBV9
d_call: .
j_call: TRBJ2-2
cdr3_length: 13
cdr3_aa: CASPRRVTGELFF

v_call: TRBV2
d_call: .
j_call: TRBJ2-7
cdr3_length: 12
cdr3_aa: CASSVLGGEQYF

v_call: TRBV27
d_call: .
j_call: .
cdr3_length: 12
cdr3_aa: CASGTHHYEQYF

v_call: TRBV7-9
d_call: TRBD2
j_call: TRBJ2-3
cdr3_length: 14
cdr3_aa: CASRGGTSTDTQYF